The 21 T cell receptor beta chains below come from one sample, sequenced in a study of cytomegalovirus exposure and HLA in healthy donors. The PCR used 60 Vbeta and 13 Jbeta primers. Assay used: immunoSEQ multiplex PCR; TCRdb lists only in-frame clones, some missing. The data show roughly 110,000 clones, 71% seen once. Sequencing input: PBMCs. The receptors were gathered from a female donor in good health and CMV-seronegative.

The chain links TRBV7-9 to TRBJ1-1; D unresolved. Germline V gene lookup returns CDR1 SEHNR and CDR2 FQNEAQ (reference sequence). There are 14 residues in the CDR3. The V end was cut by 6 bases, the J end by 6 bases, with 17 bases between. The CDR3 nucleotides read TGTGCCAGCAGGTCCACTACGCCCACCGCTGAAGCTTTCTTT. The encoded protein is CASRSTTPTAEAFF.

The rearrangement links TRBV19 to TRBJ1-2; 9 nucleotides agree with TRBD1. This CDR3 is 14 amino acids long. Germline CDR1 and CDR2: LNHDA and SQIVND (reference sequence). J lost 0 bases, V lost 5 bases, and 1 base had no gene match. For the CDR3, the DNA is TGTGCCAGTAGTGGACAGGGGTCTAACTATGGCTACACCTTC. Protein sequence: CASSGQGSNYGYTF.

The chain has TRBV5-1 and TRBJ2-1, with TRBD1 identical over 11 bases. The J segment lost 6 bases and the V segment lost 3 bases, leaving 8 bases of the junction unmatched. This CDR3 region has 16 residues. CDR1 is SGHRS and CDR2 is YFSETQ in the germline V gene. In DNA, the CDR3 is TGCGCCAGCAGCTCCTACCGGGACAGGGGGAGCAATGAGCAGTTCTTC. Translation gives CASSSYRDRGSNEQFF.

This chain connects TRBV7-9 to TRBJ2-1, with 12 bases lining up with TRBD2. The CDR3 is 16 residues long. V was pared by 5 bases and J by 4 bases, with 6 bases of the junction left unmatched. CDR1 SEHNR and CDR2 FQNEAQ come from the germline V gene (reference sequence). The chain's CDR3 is CASSLRLAGAYNEQFF. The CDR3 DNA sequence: TGTGCCAGCAGCCTGAGACTAGCGGGAGCATACAATGAGCAGTTCTTC.

The CDR3 protein is CASSEGLAGGNEQFF. The CDR3, as DNA: TGTGCCAGCAGTGAGGGGCTAGCGGGAGGCAATGAGCAGTTCTTC. The V and J genes are TRBV2 and TRBJ2-1; 11 positions agree with TRBD2. The CDR3 sequence is 15 residues long. Trimming cost V 3 bases and J 6 bases; bases outside gene matches: 4. Germline CDR1 and CDR2: SNHLY and FYNNEI.

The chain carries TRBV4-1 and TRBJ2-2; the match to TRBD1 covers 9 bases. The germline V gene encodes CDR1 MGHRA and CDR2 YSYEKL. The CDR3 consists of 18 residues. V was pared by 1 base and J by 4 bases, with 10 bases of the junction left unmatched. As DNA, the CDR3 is TGCGCCAGCAGCCAAGCGGACAGGGGCCAGCGGGGCACCGGGGAGCTGTTTTTT. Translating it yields CASSQADRGQRGTGELFF.

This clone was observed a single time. CDR3 DNA sequence: TGCGCCAGCAGTGAGTCGGGCAGGGAACAAGAGACCCAGTACTTC. Translation gives CASSESGREQETQYF. This rearrangement joins TRBV10-1 to TRBJ2-5, with D perhaps TRBD1 (5 bases). The CDR3 is 15 residues long. Trimming took off 0 bases at V and 2 bases at J, with 10 bases between the two ends. The germline gives CDR1 WNHNN, CDR2 SYGVQD (reference sequence).

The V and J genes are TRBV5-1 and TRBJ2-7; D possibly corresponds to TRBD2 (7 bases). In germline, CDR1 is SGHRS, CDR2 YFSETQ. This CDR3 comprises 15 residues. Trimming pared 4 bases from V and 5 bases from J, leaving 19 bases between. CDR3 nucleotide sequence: TGCGCCAGCAGCCTCGAGGGGGGGATGCCGGACGAGCAGTACTTC. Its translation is CASSLEGGMPDEQYF.

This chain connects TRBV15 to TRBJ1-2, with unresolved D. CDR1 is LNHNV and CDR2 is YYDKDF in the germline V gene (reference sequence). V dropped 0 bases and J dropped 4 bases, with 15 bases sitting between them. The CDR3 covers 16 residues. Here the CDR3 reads CATSRDYEQTSYGYTF. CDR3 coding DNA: TGTGCCACCAGCAGAGATTATGAACAAACCTCCTATGGCTACACCTTC. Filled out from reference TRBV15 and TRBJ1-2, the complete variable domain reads DAMVIQNPRYQVTQFGKPVTLSCSQTLNHNVMYWYQQKSSQAPKLLFHYYDKDFNNEADTPDNFQSRRPNTSFCFLDIRSPGLGDTAMYLCATSRDYEQTSYGYTFGSGTRLTVV.

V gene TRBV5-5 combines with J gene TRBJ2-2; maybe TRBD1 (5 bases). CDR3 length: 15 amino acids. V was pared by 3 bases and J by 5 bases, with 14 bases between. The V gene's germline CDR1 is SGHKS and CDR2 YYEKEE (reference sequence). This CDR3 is CASSSYLGATGELFF. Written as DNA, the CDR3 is TGTGCCAGCAGCTCCTATCTAGGGGCTACCGGGGAGCTGTTTTTT.

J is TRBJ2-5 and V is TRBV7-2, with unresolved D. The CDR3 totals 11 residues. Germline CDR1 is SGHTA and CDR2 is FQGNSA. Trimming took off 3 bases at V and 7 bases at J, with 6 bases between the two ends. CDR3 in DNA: TGTGCCAGCAGCTTCCTTTCGACCCAGTACTTC. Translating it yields CASSFLSTQYF.

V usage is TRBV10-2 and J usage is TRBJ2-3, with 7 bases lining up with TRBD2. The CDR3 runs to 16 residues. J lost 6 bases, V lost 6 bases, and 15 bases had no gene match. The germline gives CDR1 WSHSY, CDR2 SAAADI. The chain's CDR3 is CASSPSGGGPGDTQYF. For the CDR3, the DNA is TGCGCCAGCAGCCCATCGGGGGGAGGGCCCGGGGATACGCAGTATTTT.

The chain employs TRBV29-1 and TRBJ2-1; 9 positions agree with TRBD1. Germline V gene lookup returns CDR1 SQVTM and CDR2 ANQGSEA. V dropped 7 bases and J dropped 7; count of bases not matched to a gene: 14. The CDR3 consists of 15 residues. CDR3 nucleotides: TGCAGCGCCCTGCTGACAGGGGGTAGGGGTAATGAGCAGTTCTTC. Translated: CSALLTGGRGNEQFF.

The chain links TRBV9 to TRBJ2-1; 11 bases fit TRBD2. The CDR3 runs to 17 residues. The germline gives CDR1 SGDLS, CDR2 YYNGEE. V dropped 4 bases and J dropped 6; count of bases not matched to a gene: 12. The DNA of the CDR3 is TGTGCCAGCAGCTTTTCCCAGGGGCTAGCGGGAGGCAATGAGCAGTTCTTC. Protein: CASSFSQGLAGGNEQFF.

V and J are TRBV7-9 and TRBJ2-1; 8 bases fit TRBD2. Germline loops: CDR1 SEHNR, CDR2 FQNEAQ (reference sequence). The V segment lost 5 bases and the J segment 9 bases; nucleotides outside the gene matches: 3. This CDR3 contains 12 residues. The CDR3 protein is CASSSSGIEQFF. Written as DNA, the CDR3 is TGTGCCAGCAGCAGTAGCGGGATTGAGCAGTTCTTC.

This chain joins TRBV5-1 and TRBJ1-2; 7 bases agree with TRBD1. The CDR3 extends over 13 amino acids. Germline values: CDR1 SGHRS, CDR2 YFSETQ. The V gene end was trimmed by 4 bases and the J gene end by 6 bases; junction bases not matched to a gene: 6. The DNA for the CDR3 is TGCGCCAGCAGCCCGGGACAGTCTGATGGCTACACCTTC. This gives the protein CASSPGQSDGYTF.

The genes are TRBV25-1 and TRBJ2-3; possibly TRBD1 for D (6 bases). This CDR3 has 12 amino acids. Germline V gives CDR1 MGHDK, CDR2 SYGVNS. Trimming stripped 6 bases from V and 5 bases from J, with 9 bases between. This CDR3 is CASSWDIDTQYF. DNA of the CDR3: TGTGCCAGCAGCTGGGACATAGATACGCAGTATTTT.

The CDR3 protein is CASSEYRSPNEQYF. The CDR3, as DNA: TGTGCCAGCAGTGAATATCGGAGCCCCAACGAGCAGTACTTC. This sequence joins TRBV2 and TRBJ2-7; no reliable D call. From germline, CDR1 is SNHLY and CDR2 FYNNEI. Deletions cut 2 bases from V and 5 bases from J, with 13 bases between. The CDR3 sequence is 14 residues long.

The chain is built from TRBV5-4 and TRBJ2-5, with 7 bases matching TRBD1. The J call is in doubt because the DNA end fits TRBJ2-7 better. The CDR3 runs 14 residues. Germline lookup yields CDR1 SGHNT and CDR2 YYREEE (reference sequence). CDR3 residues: CASSFGQANYEQYF. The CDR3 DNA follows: TGTGCCAGCAGCTTCGGACAGGCGAACTACGAGCAGTACTTC.

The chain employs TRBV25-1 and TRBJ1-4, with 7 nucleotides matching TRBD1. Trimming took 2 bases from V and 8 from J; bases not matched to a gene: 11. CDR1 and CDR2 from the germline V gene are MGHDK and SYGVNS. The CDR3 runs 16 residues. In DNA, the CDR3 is TGTGCCAGCAGTGAACCCCCTCAGGGGGTAGGGGAAAAACTGTTTTTT. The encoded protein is CASSEPPQGVGEKLFF.

The CDR3 DNA is TGTGCCAGCGGGCCCTTTATAAAGCCTTTGGACACTGAAGCTTTCTTT. Residues: CASGPFIKPLDTEAFF. The V gene is TRBV2, the J gene TRBJ1-1; D is unclear. CDR1 is SNHLY, CDR2 FYNNEI, per germline. The CDR3 sequence is 16 residues long. Between the trimmed V and J ends, which lost 8 bases and 3 bases, there was a span of 22 bases.